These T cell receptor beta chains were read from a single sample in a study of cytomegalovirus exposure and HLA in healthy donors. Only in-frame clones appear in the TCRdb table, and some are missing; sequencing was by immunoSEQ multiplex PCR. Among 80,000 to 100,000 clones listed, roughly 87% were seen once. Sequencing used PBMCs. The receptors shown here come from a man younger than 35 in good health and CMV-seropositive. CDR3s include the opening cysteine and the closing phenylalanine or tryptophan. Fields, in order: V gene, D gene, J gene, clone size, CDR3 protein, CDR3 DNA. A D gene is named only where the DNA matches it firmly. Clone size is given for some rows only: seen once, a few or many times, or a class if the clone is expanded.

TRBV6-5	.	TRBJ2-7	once	CASSYSRWQKSYEQYF	TGTGCCAGCAGTTACTCGAGGTGGCAGAAGTCCTACGAGCAGTACTTC
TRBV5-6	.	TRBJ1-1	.	CASSLVNSNTEAFF	TGTGCCAGCAGCTTGGTTAACAGCAACACTGAAGCTTTCTTT
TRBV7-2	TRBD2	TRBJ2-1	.	CASSLDLVAGGNEQFF	TGTGCCAGCAGCTTAGATTTGGTAGCGGGAGGAAATGAGCAGTTCTTC
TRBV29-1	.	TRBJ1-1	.	CSAEGVGTEAFF	TGCAGCGCCGAGGGGGTAGGCACTGAAGCTTTCTTT
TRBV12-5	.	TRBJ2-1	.	CASGLVRAVNEQFF	TGTGCTAGTGGTTTGGTACGAGCGGTCAATGAGCAGTTCTTC
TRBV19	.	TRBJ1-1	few	CASSKQLLMNTEAFF	TGTGCCAGTAGTAAACAGCTACTCATGAACACTGAAGCTTTCTTT
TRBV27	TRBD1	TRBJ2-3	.	CASTKGATDTQYF	TGTGCCAGCACTAAGGGGGCGACAGATACGCAGTATTTT
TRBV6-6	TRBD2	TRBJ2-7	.	CASSYISLAGYYEQYF	TGTGCCAGCAGTTACATTAGTCTAGCGGGATACTACGAGCAGTACTTC
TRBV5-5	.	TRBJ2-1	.	CASSLEVNPSGLFF	TGTGCCAGCAGCTTGGAAGTTAACCCCTCTGGGCTGTTCTTC
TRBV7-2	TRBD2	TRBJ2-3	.	CASSLVLAGADTQYF	TGTGCCAGCAGCTTAGTCCTAGCGGGGGCAGATACGCAGTATTTT
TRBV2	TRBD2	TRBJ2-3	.	CASTGGVKLPDTQYF	TGTGCCAGCACCGGGGGGGTGAAATTACCAGATACGCAGTATTTT
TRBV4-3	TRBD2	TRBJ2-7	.	CASSQGRLAGRTYEQYF	TGCGCCAGCAGCCAAGGTAGACTAGCGGGGCGAACCTACGAGCAGTACTTC
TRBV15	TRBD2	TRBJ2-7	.	CATSRDRGAGGTYEQYF	TGTGCCACCAGCAGAGATCGAGGAGCGGGGGGCACCTACGAGCAGTACTTC
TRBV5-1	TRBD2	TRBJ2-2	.	CASSFIPAGENGELFF	TGCGCCAGCAGCTTCATTCCAGCGGGAGAAAACGGGGAGCTGTTTTTT
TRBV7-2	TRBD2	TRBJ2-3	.	CASSLRGGVDTQYF	TGTGCCAGCAGCTTACGGGGAGGGGTAGATACGCAGTATTTT
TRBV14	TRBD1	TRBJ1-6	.	CASSPWDRVDSPLHF	TGTGCCAGCAGCCCCTGGGACAGGGTGGACTCACCCCTCCACTTT
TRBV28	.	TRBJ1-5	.	CASSQQISNQPQHF	TGTGCCAGCAGCCAACAGATTAGCAATCAGCCCCAGCATTTT
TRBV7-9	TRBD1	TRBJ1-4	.	CASSLVDRGWSNEKLFF	TGTGCCAGCAGCTTAGTTGACAGGGGATGGTCTAATGAAAAACTGTTTTTT
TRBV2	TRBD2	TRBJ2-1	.	CVCLAGVGEQFF	TGTGTCTGTCTGGCGGGAGTTGGGGAGCAGTTCTTC
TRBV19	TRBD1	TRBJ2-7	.	CASSRDRGAPYEQYF	TGTGCCAGTAGTAGAGACAGGGGGGCCCCCTACGAGCAGTACTTC
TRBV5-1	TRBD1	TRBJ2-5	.	CASSLTGQAVQETQYF	TGCGCCAGCAGCTTGACGGGACAGGCAGTTCAAGAGACCCAGTACTTC
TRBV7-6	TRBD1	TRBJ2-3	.	CASSKTTGGRTDTQYF	TGTGCCAGCAGCAAAACGACAGGGGGCAGGACAGATACGCAGTATTTT
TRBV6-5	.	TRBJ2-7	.	CASSYLANYEQYF	TGTGCCAGCAGTTATTTAGCCAACTACGAGCAGTACTTC
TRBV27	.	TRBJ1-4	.	CASSLLRGNEKLFF	TGTGCCAGCAGTTTATTGCGGGGGAATGAAAAACTGTTTTTT
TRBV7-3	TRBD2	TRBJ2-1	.	CASSKGLAAEGQFF	TGTGCCAGCAGCAAGGGACTAGCGGCCGAGGGGCAGTTCTTC
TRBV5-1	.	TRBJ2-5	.	CASSLALAETQYF	TGCGCCAGCAGCTTGGCGTTAGCAGAGACCCAGTACTTC
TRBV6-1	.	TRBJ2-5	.	CASSHPTSGTQYF	TGTGCCAGCAGTCACCCCACATCGGGGACCCAGTACTTC
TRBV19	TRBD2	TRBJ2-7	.	CASSTRTSGYEQYF	TGTGCCAGTAGTACAAGGACTAGCGGCTACGAGCAGTACTTC
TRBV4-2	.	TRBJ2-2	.	CASSQDLYTGELFF	TGTGCCAGCAGCCAAGACCTGTACACCGGGGAGCTGTTTTTT
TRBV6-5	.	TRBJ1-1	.	CASSYGGRNTEAFF	TGTGCCAGCAGTTATGGTGGCAGAAACACTGAAGCTTTCTTT
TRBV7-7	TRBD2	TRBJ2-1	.	CASSLVAGGHNEQFF	TGTGCCAGCAGCTTAGTGGCGGGAGGTCACAATGAGCAGTTCTTC
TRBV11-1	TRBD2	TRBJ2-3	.	CASSIGLAGEDTQYF	TGTGCCAGCAGCATCGGACTAGCGGGAGAGGATACGCAGTATTTT
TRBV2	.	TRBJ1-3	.	CASSEVPAGWGNTIYF	TGTGCCAGCAGTGAAGTTCCTGCAGGTTGGGGAAACACCATATATTTT
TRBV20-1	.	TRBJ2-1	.	CSARGTWLFF	TGCAGTGCTAGAGGGACATGGCTGTTCTTC
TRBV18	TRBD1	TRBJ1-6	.	CASLPGVTGDYSPLHF	TGTGCCAGCTTACCAGGAGTAACAGGGGATTATTCACCCCTCCACTTT
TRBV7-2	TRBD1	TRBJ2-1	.	CASSFQGAPYNEQFF	TGTGCCAGCAGCTTCCAGGGGGCGCCCTACAATGAGCAGTTCTTC
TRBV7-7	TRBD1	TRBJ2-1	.	CASSFGQAFEQFF	TGTGCCAGCAGCTTCGGACAGGCCTTTGAGCAGTTCTTC
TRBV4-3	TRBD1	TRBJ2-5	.	CASSQDRDGTQYF	TGCGCCAGCAGCCAGGACAGGGACGGGACCCAGTACTTC
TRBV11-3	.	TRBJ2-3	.	CASSLAQAYTDTQYF	TGTGCCAGCAGCTTAGCCCAGGCCTACACAGATACGCAGTATTTT
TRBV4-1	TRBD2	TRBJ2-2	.	CASSQEGVGLATGELFF	TGCGCCAGCAGCCAAGAAGGCGTGGGACTAGCGACCGGGGAGCTGTTTTTT
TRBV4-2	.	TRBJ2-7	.	CASSQNDGSYEQYF	TGTGCCAGCAGCCAAAACGACGGGTCCTACGAGCAGTACTTC
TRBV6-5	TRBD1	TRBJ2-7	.	CASSSQDRVNYEQYF	TGTGCCAGCAGTTCCCAGGACAGGGTCAACTACGAGCAGTACTTC
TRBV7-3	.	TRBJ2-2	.	CASSATSNTGELFF	TGTGCCAGCAGCGCAACATCGAACACCGGGGAGCTGTTTTTT
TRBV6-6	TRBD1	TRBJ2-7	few	CASRPPGQGNEQYF	TGTGCCAGCAGGCCTCCGGGACAGGGAAACGAGCAGTACTTC
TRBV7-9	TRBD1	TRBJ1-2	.	CASSDTGGEGYTF	TGTGCCAGCAGCGATACAGGGGGCGAGGGCTACACCTTC
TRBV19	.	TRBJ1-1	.	CASSIVGSGSTEAFF	TGTGCCAGTAGTATAGTTGGTTCGGGGAGCACTGAAGCTTTCTTT
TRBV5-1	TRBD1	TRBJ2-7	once	CASSSSGQGSHEQYF	TGCGCCAGCAGCTCCTCGGGACAGGGGAGCCACGAGCAGTACTTC